This entry features one T cell receptor beta chain sequence. Genomic DNA, serving as template, underwent TCR beta VDJ and CDR3 profiling. A single record per CDR3 protein comes from TCRdb applying MiXCR to the reads. The top ten hold nearly 0.85% of the sample, which has a few hundred thousand distinct CDR3 sequences, roughly a third seen once. This record belongs to a study of CD8+CD57+ T cells in acquired aplastic anemia. Study background: Average DNA yield from sorted CD4+ and CD8+ cells was 3.2 ug.

The CDR3 covers 14 residues. J gave up 8 bases and V 2 bases, and 1 base lay outside the gene matches. Germline loops: CDR1 MGHDK, CDR2 SYGVNS. It was patients with CD8+CD57+ cell expansion by flow cytometry who were chosen for sequencing. The cohort consisted entirely of patients having severe acquired aplastic anemia. This sequence joins TRBV25-1 and TRBJ2-2; 11 nucleotides agree with TRBD2. This TCR derives from a human donor with aplastic anemia. The specimen sequenced was sorted CD4+, CD8+, or CD8+CD57+ T cells (not recorded which) from PBMCs. DNA for the CDR3: TGTGCCAGCAGTGAACTAGCGGGAGGAGGGGAGCTGTTTTTT. It codes for CASSELAGGGELFF.